This TCR beta chain came from a study of post-analysis software for immune sequencing data. Study-level information: Several disease courses (relapsing-remitting, secondary progressive and progressive-relapsing) of multiple sclerosis were included. General study results and limits: In patients, TRBV5-6, TRBV5-1 and TRBV20-1 belonged to five TRBV segments found more frequently than in controls. Multiple sclerosis was associated with a significant reduction in normalized Chao1 diversity relative to controls.

The CDR3 is 15 residues long. The germline CDR1 and CDR2 sequences are MGHRA and YSYEKL. Trimming took off 1 base at V and 2 bases at J, with 12 bases between the two ends. Turning to this clonotype: Its antigen is not identified.

Unique molecular identifiers tagged the TCR beta cDNA libraries. From approximately 1 to 10 million T cells, roughly 540,000 cDNA molecules were obtained. TCRdb reanalysed the PCR reads using MiXCR and keeps one entry per CDR3 protein. The sample holds hundreds of thousands of distinct CDR3 sequences, 55% to 70% seen once. Sequencing used blood. This chain connects TRBV4-1 to TRBJ2-7, with D perhaps matching TRBD2 (5 bases). The source of this sequence is a girl aged 2-10 years with multiple sclerosis. Written as DNA, the CDR3 is TGCGCCAGCAGCCAAGTACAGCGGTTGGCCTACGAGCAGTACTTC. Translation gives CASSQVQRLAYEQYF.